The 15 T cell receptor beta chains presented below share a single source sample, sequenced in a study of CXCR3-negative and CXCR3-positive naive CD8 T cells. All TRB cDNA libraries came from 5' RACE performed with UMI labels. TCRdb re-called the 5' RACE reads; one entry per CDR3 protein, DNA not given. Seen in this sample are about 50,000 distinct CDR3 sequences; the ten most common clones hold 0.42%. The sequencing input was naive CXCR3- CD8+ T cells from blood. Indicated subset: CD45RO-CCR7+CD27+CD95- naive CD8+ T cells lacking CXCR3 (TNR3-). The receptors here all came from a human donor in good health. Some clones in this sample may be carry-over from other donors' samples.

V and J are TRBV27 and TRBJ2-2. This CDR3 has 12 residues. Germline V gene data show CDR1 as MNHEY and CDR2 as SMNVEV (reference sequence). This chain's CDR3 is CASGIIPGELFF.

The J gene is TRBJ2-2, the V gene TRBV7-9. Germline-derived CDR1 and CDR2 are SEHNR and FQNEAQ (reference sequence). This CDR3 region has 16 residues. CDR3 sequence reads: CASSLVARTNTGELFF.

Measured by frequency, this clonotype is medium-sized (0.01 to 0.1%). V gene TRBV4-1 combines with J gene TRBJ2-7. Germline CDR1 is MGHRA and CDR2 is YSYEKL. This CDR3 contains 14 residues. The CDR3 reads CASRERESSYEQYF.

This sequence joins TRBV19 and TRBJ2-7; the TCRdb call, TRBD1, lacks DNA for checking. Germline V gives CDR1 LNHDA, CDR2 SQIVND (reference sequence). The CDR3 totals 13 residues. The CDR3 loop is CASSTTGVYEQYF.

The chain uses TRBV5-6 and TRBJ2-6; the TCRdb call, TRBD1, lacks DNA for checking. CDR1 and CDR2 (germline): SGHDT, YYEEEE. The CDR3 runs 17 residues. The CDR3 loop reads CASSLEGDSSGANVLTF. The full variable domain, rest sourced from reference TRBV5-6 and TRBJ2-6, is DAGVTQSPTHLIKTRGQQVTLRCSPKSGHDTVSWYQQALGQGPQFIFQYYEEEERQRGNFPDRFSGHQFPNYSSELNVNALLLGDSALYLCASSLEGDSSGANVLTFGAGSRLTVL.

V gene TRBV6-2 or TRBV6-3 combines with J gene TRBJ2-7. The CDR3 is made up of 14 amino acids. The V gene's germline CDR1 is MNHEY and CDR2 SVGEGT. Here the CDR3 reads CASSLLGMGYEQYF.

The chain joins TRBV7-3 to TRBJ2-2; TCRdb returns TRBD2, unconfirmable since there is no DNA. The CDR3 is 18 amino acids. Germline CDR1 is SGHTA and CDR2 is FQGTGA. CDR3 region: CASSYGLAGALNTGELFF.

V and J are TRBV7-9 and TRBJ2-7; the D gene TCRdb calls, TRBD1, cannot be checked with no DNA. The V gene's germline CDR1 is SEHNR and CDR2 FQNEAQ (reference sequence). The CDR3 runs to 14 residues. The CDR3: CASSLDPQGDEQYF.

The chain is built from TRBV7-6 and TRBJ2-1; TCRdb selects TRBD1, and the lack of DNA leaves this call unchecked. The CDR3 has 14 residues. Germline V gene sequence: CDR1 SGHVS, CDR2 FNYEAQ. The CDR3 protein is CASSLAGDIDEQFF.

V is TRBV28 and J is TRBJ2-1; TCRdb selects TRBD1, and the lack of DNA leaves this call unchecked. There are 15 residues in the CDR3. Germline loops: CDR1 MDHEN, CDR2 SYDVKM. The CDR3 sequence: CASSPGQGVYNEQFF.

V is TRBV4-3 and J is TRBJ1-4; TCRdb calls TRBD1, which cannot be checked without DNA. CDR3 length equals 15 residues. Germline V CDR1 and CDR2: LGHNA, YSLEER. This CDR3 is CASSQVRDSNEKLFF.

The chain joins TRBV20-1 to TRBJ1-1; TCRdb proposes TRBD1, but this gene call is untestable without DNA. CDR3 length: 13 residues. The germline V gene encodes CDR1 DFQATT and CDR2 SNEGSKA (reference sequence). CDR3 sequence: CSARAGTHTEAFF.

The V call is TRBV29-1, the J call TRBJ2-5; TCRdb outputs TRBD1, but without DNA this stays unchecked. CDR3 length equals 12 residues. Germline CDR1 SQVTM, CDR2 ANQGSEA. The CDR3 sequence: CSVVTDQETQYF.

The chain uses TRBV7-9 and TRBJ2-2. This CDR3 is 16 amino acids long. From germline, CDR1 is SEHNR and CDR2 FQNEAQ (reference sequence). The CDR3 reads CASSSTGTPDTGELFF.

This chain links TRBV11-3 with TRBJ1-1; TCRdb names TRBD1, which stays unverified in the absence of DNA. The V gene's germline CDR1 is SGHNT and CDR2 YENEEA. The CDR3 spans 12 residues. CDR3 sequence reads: CASSAGDTEAFF.